This T cell receptor (beta chain) is from a study of shared clonotypes between healthy human individuals. At deep level, the assay was performed. Assay used: immunoSEQ multiplex PCR; TCRdb lists only in-frame clones, some missing. This sample carries 450,000 to 500,000 clones, 70% to 85% of them seen once, and the ten largest clones take around 12%. Unsorted samples, those not sorted, used roughly 87 million PBMCs for genomic DNA. The clonotype comes from a woman aged 40 to 50 in good health. Some clones in this sample may be carry-over from other donors' samples. The sample taken for sequencing was PBMCs.

CDR3 in amino acids: CASSRYPGNMNTEAFF. The CDR3 nucleotides read TGCGCCAGCAGCCGATACCCGGGAAATATGAACACTGAAGCTTTCTTT. The chain combines TRBV4-1 with TRBJ1-1; D not certain. The CDR3 totals 16 residues. Trimming took off 4 bases at V and 0 bases at J, with 15 bases between the two ends. The germline V gene encodes CDR1 MGHRA and CDR2 YSYEKL.